A selection of T cell receptor beta chains follows, all from one sample in a study of cytomegalovirus exposure and HLA in healthy donors. Assay: immunoSEQ multiplex PCR; the TCRdb copy retains only in-frame clones and omits some. This sample has around 150,000 clones; approximately 80% occur once, and the top ten carry around 1.3%. Sequencing was done on a sample of PBMCs. The receptors originated from a woman in her 40s in good health and CMV-seronegative. Each CDR3 is given with its conserved first and last residue. D genes are given only for firm matches. Clone size is shown for a subset of rows, as once, few, many or a class of expanded clone.

v_call	j_call	clone_size	d_call	cdr3_aa	cdr3_nt
TRBV11-2	TRBJ1-1	NA	NA	CASSPPVLGANTEAFF	TGTGCCAGCAGCCCGCCGGTCTTAGGGGCTAACACTGAAGCTTTCTTT
TRBV6-1	TRBJ1-2	NA	NA	CASSEASGYGGYTF	TGTGCCAGCAGTGAAGCATCAGGGTATGGCGGCTACACCTTC
TRBV28	TRBJ1-1	NA	NA	CASDSFSQGNTEAFF	TGTGCCAGCGATTCATTTTCACAGGGAAACACTGAAGCTTTCTTT
TRBV28	TRBJ1-4	few	NA	CASSSFSLGTTNEKLFF	TGTGCCAGCAGTTCCTTTAGTCTAGGTACAACTAATGAAAAACTGTTTTTT
TRBV11-2	TRBJ1-1	once	NA	CASSSQGMNTEAFF	TGTGCCAGCAGCTCGCAGGGAATGAACACTGAAGCTTTCTTT
TRBV4-1	TRBJ2-5	NA	NA	CASSPQNQETQYF	TGCGCCAGCAGCCCGCAGAACCAAGAGACCCAGTACTTC
TRBV10-3	TRBJ2-7	NA	TRBD2	CAIRDSRGAYEQYF	TGTGCCATCAGGGATTCTCGGGGGGCCTACGAGCAGTACTTC
TRBV4-3	TRBJ1-6	NA	NA	CASSQDRQASSYNSPLHF	TGCGCCAGCAGCCAAGATCGGCAGGCAAGCTCCTATAATTCACCCCTCCACTTT
TRBV7-2	TRBJ1-2	NA	TRBD1	CASSSGTAYGYTF	TGTGCCAGCAGCTCGGGGACAGCCTATGGCTACACCTTC
TRBV4-2	TRBJ2-4	NA	TRBD2	CASSRRTSGGPNIQYF	TGTGCCAGCAGCCGTCGGACTAGCGGGGGCCCAAACATTCAGTACTTC
TRBV13	TRBJ2-2	NA	TRBD2	CASSLGLTGGPGELFF	TGTGCCAGCAGCTTAGGCCTGACGGGGGGGCCCGGGGAGCTGTTTTTT
TRBV7-8	TRBJ1-5	NA	NA	CASSLQGQLSNQPQHF	TGTGCCAGCAGCTTACAGGGACAACTAAGCAATCAGCCCCAGCATTTT
TRBV4-3	TRBJ1-1	NA	NA	CASSLFGGGFTEAFF	TGCGCCAGCAGCCTATTTGGTGGGGGGTTCACTGAAGCTTTCTTT
TRBV7-2	TRBJ2-1	NA	NA	CASSPPSSIHNEQFF	TGTGCCAGCAGCCCTCCCTCTAGCATCCACAATGAGCAGTTCTTC
TRBV7-8	TRBJ2-7	NA	TRBD1	CASSTDRGYEQYF	TGTGCCAGCAGCACTGACAGGGGCTACGAGCAGTACTTC
TRBV29-1	TRBJ2-5	few	TRBD1	CSVRQGEETQYF	TGCAGCGTTCGACAGGGGGAAGAGACCCAGTACTTC